This TCR beta chain is drawn from a study of blood T cell repertoires in COVID-19. The data were produced by immunoSEQ multiplex PCR, yet TCRdb's version contains in-frame clones alone and is incomplete. Among 210,000 or so clones listed, around nine tenths were seen once. This clone was detected a few times. Specimen: peripheral blood. The sequence derives from a woman aged 40 to 50 who had recovered from COVID-19.

CDR3 sequence (DNA): TGTGCCAGCAATACAGGGGTAGGGAATTCACCCCTCCACTTT. The encoded protein is CASNTGVGNSPLHF. This chain uses TRBV2 with TRBJ1-6, with 7 bases fitting TRBD1. The V gene's germline CDR1 is SNHLY and CDR2 FYNNEI. The CDR3 runs 14 residues. Trimming removed 7 bases from V and 7 bases from J; junction bases left unmatched: 7.